Below, 20 T cell receptor beta chains from the same sample are listed, as sequenced in a study of cytomegalovirus exposure and HLA in healthy donors. In the PCR, 60 Vbeta and 13 Jbeta primers were used. Produced via immunoSEQ multiplex PCR; TCRdb's table is partial and in-frame only. The sample includes some 130,000 clones, about 80% of them seen just once. Sequences were obtained from PBMCs. All receptors derive from a woman aged 40 to 49 in good health and CMV-seronegative.

This rearrangement joins TRBV5-6 to TRBJ1-5; 7 nucleotides line up with TRBD1. Looked up from germline, CDR1 is SGHDT and CDR2 is YYEEEE. The trim removed 3 bases at V and 3 bases at J, leaving 9 bases unmatched. The CDR3 extends over 16 amino acids. Written as DNA, the CDR3 is TGTGCCAGCAGCTCGGCCGGGACAGCCTACAATCAGCCCCAGCATTTT. Encoded protein: CASSSAGTAYNQPQHF.

The rearrangement links TRBV4-3 to TRBJ1-2; the match to TRBD1 covers 10 bases. The CDR3 is made up of 15 amino acids. CDR1 LGHNA and CDR2 YSLEER come from the germline V gene. V shed 5 bases and J 4 bases; nucleotides not matched to a gene: 7. The DNA of the CDR3 is TGCGCCAGCAGCAACGGACAGGGGGGCGGCTATGGCTACACCTTC. This encodes CASSNGQGGGYGYTF.

The chain has TRBV28 and TRBJ2-7; 7 bases match TRBD1. Trimming cost V 5 bases and J 3 bases; bases outside gene matches: 10. This CDR3 is 15 amino acids long. Germline V CDR1 and CDR2: MDHEN, SYDVKM. In DNA, the CDR3 is TGTGCCAGCAGTCACAGGGGCCAGCTGGACTACGAGCAGTACTTC. This gives the protein CASSHRGQLDYEQYF. The full variable domain, its missing parts supplied by reference TRBV28 and TRBJ2-7, is DVKVTQSSRYLVKRTGEKVFLECVQDMDHENMFWYRQDPGLGLRLIYFSYDVKMKEKGDIPEGYSVSREKKERFSLILESASTNQTSMYLCASSHRGQLDYEQYFGPGTRLTVT.

V usage is TRBV6-1 and J usage is TRBJ1-4; no reliable D call. Germline V gives CDR1 MNHNS, CDR2 SASEGT. The CDR3 consists of 17 residues. V was cut by 2 bases and J by 1 base, with 14 bases left in between. The CDR3 region is CASSELRGAGTNEKLFF. CDR3 sequence (DNA): TGTGCCAGCAGTGAATTACGGGGAGCAGGAACTAATGAAAAACTGTTTTTT.

This chain uses TRBV15 with TRBJ2-6; possible D gene TRBD2, 6 bases. The CDR3 loop spans 16 amino acids. Looked up from germline, CDR1 is LNHNV and CDR2 is YYDKDF (reference sequence). V lost 1 base to trimming and J lost 4 bases, with 11 bases between them. As DNA, the CDR3 is TGTGCCACCAGCAGAGCGGCGGGGTACGGGGCCAACGTCCTGACTTTC. Protein: CATSRAAGYGANVLTF.

The chain carries TRBV7-8 and TRBJ1-5; TRBD1 matches 8 bases. The J segment lost 5 bases and the V segment lost 1 base, leaving 4 bases of the junction unmatched. Germline V CDR1 and CDR2: SGHVS, FQNEAQ. The CDR3 length is 15 residues. CDR3 nucleotides: TGTGCCAGCAGCTTAGACAGGGGGAGGCATCAGCCCCAGCATTTT. Translated, it gives CASSLDRGRHQPQHF.

The chain joins TRBV7-9 to TRBJ1-4, with 11 bases that match TRBD1. The trim removed 5 bases at V and 8 bases at J, leaving 4 bases unmatched. The germline gives CDR1 SEHNR, CDR2 FQNEAQ (reference sequence). CDR3 length: 14 residues. CDR3 in amino acids: CASSPWTGGEKLFF. CDR3 coding DNA: TGTGCCAGCAGCCCCTGGACAGGGGGCGAAAAACTGTTTTTT.

V and J are TRBV7-9 and TRBJ2-7; a possible D gene is TRBD2 (6 bases). V lost 0 bases to trimming and J lost 5 bases, with 14 bases between them. Germline V CDR1 and CDR2: SEHNR, FQNEAQ (reference sequence). The CDR3 sequence is 15 residues long. The CDR3 sequence: CASSLATSRSNEQYF. The CDR3 region has the DNA TGTGCCAGCAGCTTAGCAACTAGCAGGAGTAACGAGCAGTACTTC.

The chain is built from TRBV5-1 and TRBJ1-2, with no clear D. The CDR3 has 14 amino acids. The germline V gene encodes CDR1 SGHRS and CDR2 YFSETQ. V gave up 6 bases and J gave up 3 bases, with 15 bases separating them. CDR3 residues: CASTEAPGHYGYTF. CDR3 coding DNA: TGCGCCAGCACCGAGGCCCCGGGTCACTATGGCTACACCTTC.

The chain employs TRBV2 and TRBJ2-2; D may be TRBD1 (6 bases). The CDR3 covers 15 residues. The V gene lost 6 bases and the J gene lost 0 bases, with 11 bases spanning the gap. CDR1 and CDR2 (germline): SNHLY, FYNNEI. The CDR3 nucleotides read TGTGCCAGCAGCGCAGGGGTCCCGAACACCGGGGAGCTGTTTTTT. Translation gives CASSAGVPNTGELFF.

This clone was seen just once. CDR3 region: CASGLVQKQGAGDTQYF. Written as DNA, the CDR3 is TGTGCTAGTGGTTTGGTACAGAAACAGGGGGCGGGTGATACGCAGTATTTT. The chain couples TRBV12-5 to TRBJ2-3; the match to TRBD1 covers 9 bases. V was clipped by 0 bases and J by 6 bases; unmatched bases: 10. In germline, CDR1 is LGHNT, CDR2 FRNRAP. The CDR3 is 17 amino acids.

V gene TRBV4-2 combines with J gene TRBJ2-1, with D tentatively TRBD1 (6 bases). Looked up from germline, CDR1 is LGHNA and CDR2 is YNFKEQ. The CDR3 consists of 14 residues. V lost 1 base and J lost 4, with 8 bases in between. CDR3 in amino acids: CASSQGRGYNEQFF. CDR3 DNA: TGTGCCAGCAGCCAAGGAAGGGGGTACAATGAGCAGTTCTTC.

This chain links TRBV15 with TRBJ2-7; 9 bases agree with TRBD1. The ends lost 5 bases at V and 2 bases at J; junction bases unmatched: 7. Germline V gene sequence: CDR1 LNHNV, CDR2 YYDKDF (reference sequence). The CDR3 spans 15 residues. Written as DNA, the CDR3 is TGTGCCACCAGCTTGTTACAGGGGGCAACCTACGAGCAGTACTTC. Protein: CATSLLQGATYEQYF.

This chain links TRBV4-3 with TRBJ2-5; possible D gene TRBD2, 6 bases. Trimming took off 1 base at V and 5 bases at J, with 17 bases between the two ends. Germline CDR1 is LGHNA and CDR2 is YSLEER. The CDR3 spans 16 residues. The CDR3 loop is CASSQGNRGSGETQYF. In DNA form, the CDR3 reads TGCGCCAGCAGCCAAGGAAACCGGGGGTCGGGGGAGACCCAGTACTTC.

This clone was observed once. The chain employs TRBV14 and TRBJ2-7; D may be TRBD1 (5 bases). Germline CDR1 is SGHDN and CDR2 is FVKESK. This CDR3 has 12 amino acids. V lost 0 bases and J 7 bases, leaving 7 bases between the germline ends. For the CDR3, the DNA is TGTGCCAGCAGCCAAGATAGGGGAGAGCAGTACTTC. Translation gives CASSQDRGEQYF. Based on the CDR3 plus reference TRBV14 and TRBJ2-7, the full variable domain is EAGVTQFPSHSVIEKGQTVTLRCDPISGHDNLYWYRRVMGKEIKFLLHFVKESKQDESGMPNNRFLAERTGGTYSTLKVQPAELEDSGVYFCASSQDRGEQYFGPGTRLTVT.

The CDR3 reads CASSPIDGEAGNTIYF. Written as DNA, the CDR3 is TGTGCCAGCAGCCCCATCGACGGGGAGGCTGGAAACACCATATATTTT. The V gene is TRBV7-9, the J gene TRBJ1-3; no clear D. With 5 bases removed from V and 2 bases from J, the gap between germline ends came to 16 bases. CDR1 is SEHNR, CDR2 FQNEAQ, per germline (reference sequence). The CDR3 runs to 16 residues.

The rearrangement links TRBV9 to TRBJ2-2, with 14 bases lining up with TRBD2. The CDR3 loop spans 15 amino acids. Germline V gene sequence: CDR1 SGDLS, CDR2 YYNGEE. Trimming took 7 bases from V and 5 from J; bases not matched to a gene: 4. The CDR3 DNA is TGTGCCAGCGGGGGACTAGCGGGAGAAACCGGGGAGCTGTTTTTT. Protein sequence: CASGGLAGETGELFF.

This clone was seen only once. V gene TRBV28 combines with J gene TRBJ2-3; D is ambiguous. From germline, CDR1 is MDHEN and CDR2 SYDVKM. The ends were cut back, 6 bases at V and 0 bases at J, with 10 bases in the middle. The CDR3 consists of 14 residues. DNA of the CDR3: TGTGCCAGCAGCCGAGACATAAGCACAGATACGCAGTATTTT. Protein sequence: CASSRDISTDTQYF. Full variable domain (outside the CDR3, taken from reference TRBV28 and TRBJ2-3): DVKVTQSSRYLVKRTGEKVFLECVQDMDHENMFWYRQDPGLGLRLIYFSYDVKMKEKGDIPEGYSVSREKKERFSLILESASTNQTSMYLCASSRDISTDTQYFGPGTRLTVL.

This clone was recorded a few times. The chain combines TRBV4-1 with TRBJ1-6, with D uncertain. The CDR3 totals 17 residues. Per germline, CDR1 MGHRA and CDR2 YSYEKL. V gave up 0 bases and J gave up 2 bases, with 11 bases separating them. The chain's CDR3 is CASSQDPGFAYNSPLHF. The CDR3 DNA follows: TGCGCCAGCAGCCAAGATCCGGGGTTTGCCTATAATTCACCCCTCCACTTT.

J is TRBJ2-5 and V is TRBV14, with 8 positions matching TRBD2. The CDR3 loop spans 15 amino acids. The V gene end was trimmed by 3 bases and the J gene end by 5 bases; junction bases not matched to a gene: 8. Germline V gene lookup returns CDR1 SGHDN and CDR2 FVKESK. CDR3 residues: CASSHQRGRVETQYF. The CDR3 DNA reads as TGTGCCAGCAGCCATCAGCGGGGGCGGGTCGAGACCCAGTACTTC.